One and the same sample provided the 7 T cell receptor beta chains below, sequenced in a study of shared clonotypes between healthy human individuals. Naive CD8 cells comprised CD45RO-negative, CCR7-positively selected cells, excluding terminally differentiated effector memory CD45RA+ cells. Here immunoSEQ multiplex PCR was the method, and the copy in TCRdb shows in-frame clones only, minus some. This table holds roughly 2.1 million clones, around 93% found once. The specimen sequenced was naive CD8+ T cells from PBMCs. These receptors were obtained from a young man in good health. Some clones in this sample may be carry-over from other donors' samples.

Only one count was recorded for this clone. The genes are TRBV2 and TRBJ2-5; D might be TRBD1 or TRBD2, each matching 5 bases. The V end was cut by 7 bases, the J end by 5 bases, with 20 bases between. The CDR3 consists of 15 residues. Germline CDR1 is SNHLY and CDR2 is FYNNEI. Written as DNA, the CDR3 is TGTGCCAGCATCCGGTGGGAGACAGTAGGTGAGACCCAGTACTTC. Its protein product is CASIRWETVGETQYF.

This clone has just one count. The chain links TRBV28 to TRBJ1-6, with 8 nucleotides matching TRBD1. Germline trimming cut 3 bases from V and 0 bases from J; bases unmatched to any gene: 7. The CDR3 totals 18 residues. The germline V gene encodes CDR1 MDHEN and CDR2 SYDVKM. In nucleotides, the CDR3 is TGTGCCAGCAGTTTCCCGACAGGGGAGGACTCCTATAATTCACCCCTCCACTTT. Residues: CASSFPTGEDSYNSPLHF.

This clone was seen just once. The same CDR3 is also encoded by other DNA sequences in this sample. The chain uses TRBV28 and TRBJ1-2; perhaps TRBD1 as D (5 bases). This CDR3 region has 12 residues. Looked up from germline, CDR1 is MDHEN and CDR2 is SYDVKM. The V and J ends lost 8 bases and 7 bases respectively, with 14 bases between them. In DNA form, the CDR3 reads TGTGCCAGCTCTCCGGGGGGTGGTGGCTACACCTTC. Amino acid sequence: CASSPGGGGYTF.

A remark on this clone: Other DNA sequences in this sample translate to the same CDR3. The V call is TRBV28, the J call TRBJ1-5, with 7 bases that match TRBD1. Looked up from germline, CDR1 is MDHEN and CDR2 is SYDVKM. This CDR3 contains 14 residues. The ends lost 5 bases at V and 3 bases at J; junction bases unmatched: 4. The CDR3 region has the DNA TGTGCCAGCAGTCTTAGGGGGCTCAATCAGCCCCAGCATTTT. It yields the protein CASSLRGLNQPQHF.

The chain employs TRBV28 and TRBJ1-1, with no clear D. V was cut by 7 bases and J by 4 bases, with 13 bases left in between. The CDR3 consists of 13 residues. CDR1 is MDHEN, CDR2 SYDVKM, per germline. The CDR3 loop is CASTLGLTTEAFF. The CDR3 region has the DNA TGTGCCAGCACCCTCGGGCTAACCACTGAAGCTTTCTTT.

V is TRBV29-1 and J is TRBJ2-7; tentatively, D is TRBD2 (5 bases). The CDR3 contains 13 residues. V was clipped by 6 bases and J by 0 bases, with 12 bases between them. The germline V gene encodes CDR1 SQVTM and CDR2 ANQGSEA. The CDR3 reads CSVPLGSSYEQYF. CDR3 coding DNA: TGCAGCGTCCCTTTGGGGAGCTCCTACGAGCAGTACTTC.

The V gene is TRBV6-1, the J gene TRBJ2-7; 10 nucleotides align to TRBD1. Germline loops: CDR1 MNHNS, CDR2 SASEGT. This CDR3 is built from 15 residues. Unmatched junction bases numbered 5, after V lost 4 bases and J lost 2 bases. DNA for the CDR3: TGTGCCAGCAGTGGGGGACAGGGGAGTCCCTACGAGCAGTACTTC. Protein sequence: CASSGGQGSPYEQYF.